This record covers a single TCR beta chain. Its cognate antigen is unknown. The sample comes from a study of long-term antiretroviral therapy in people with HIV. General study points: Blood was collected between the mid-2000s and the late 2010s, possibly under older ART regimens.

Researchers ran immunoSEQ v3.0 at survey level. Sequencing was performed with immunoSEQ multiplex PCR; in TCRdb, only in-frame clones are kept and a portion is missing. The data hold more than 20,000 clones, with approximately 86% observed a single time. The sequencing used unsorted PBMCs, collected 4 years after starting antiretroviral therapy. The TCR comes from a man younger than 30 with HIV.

CDR3 amino acids: CALLGISNSPLHF. CDR3 coding DNA: TGTGCCCTCCTCGGGATATCTAATTCACCCCTCCACTTT. The chain uses TRBV30 and TRBJ1-6, with no clear D. CDR3 size: 13 residues. Germline CDR1 is GTSNPN and CDR2 is SVGIG (reference sequence). The ends were cut back, 8 bases at V and 6 bases at J, with 14 bases in the middle.